What follows are 28 T cell receptor beta chains derived from one specimen sequenced in a study of T-cell reconstitution after alpha-beta-depleted transplantation in children. Using unique molecular identifiers, the investigators prepared the TCRbeta library. MiXCR, applied by TCRdb to the PCR reads, yields one record per CDR3 protein. The repertoire has some 340,000 distinct CDR3 sequences, 9% to 12% of them found once; the top ten carry 2% to 2.5%. Here the sequenced sample was PBMCs from the stem cell graft donor, taken from the stem cell graft. These receptors all come from a human donor who donated a stem cell graft to a child with acute lymphoblastic leukemia.

The chain has TRBV7-6 and TRBJ2-7; no clear D. From germline, CDR1 is SGHVS and CDR2 FNYEAQ. This CDR3 comprises 14 residues. Trimming took off 0 bases at V and 2 bases at J, with 8 bases between the two ends. CDR3 sequence: CASSLAASTYEQYF. The DNA for the CDR3 is TGTGCCAGCAGCTTAGCGGCCAGCACCTACGAGCAGTACTTC.

This clonotype was seen a handful of times. The chain couples TRBV11-3 to TRBJ1-4, with 9 bases matching TRBD1. The CDR3 runs 16 residues. Germline CDR1 reads SGHNT; CDR2 reads YENEEA. V shed 2 bases and J 8 bases; nucleotides not matched to a gene: 9. The CDR3 region is CASSLHSDRGGEKLFF. Here the CDR3 DNA reads TGTGCCAGCAGCTTACACTCTGACAGGGGGGGCGAAAAACTGTTTTTT.

Comments on this clonotype: One end of the junction is discordant with germline, which a read error may explain. The chain couples TRBV4-2 to TRBJ2-6; 10 positions agree with TRBD1. This CDR3 has 17 residues. CDR1 is LGHNA and CDR2 is YNFKEQ in the germline V gene. The CDR3 here is CASSHRDRGSGANGLTF. DNA of the CDR3: TGTGCCAGCAGCCACCGGGACAGGGGATCTGGGGCCAACGGCCTGACTTTC.

This clonotype was recorded a few times. The chain recombines TRBV29-1 with TRBJ2-5, with D possibly matching TRBD2 (6 bases). The CDR3 length is 14 residues. Trimming cost V 3 bases and J 5 bases, with 16 bases left between them. In germline, CDR1 is SQVTM, CDR2 ANQGSEA. CDR3 nucleotides: TGCAGCGTTGAGTGGGTCGGGAGCTTTGAGACCCAGTACTTC. Protein product: CSVEWVGSFETQYF.

This clonotype has a handful of counts. V is TRBV20-1 and J is TRBJ2-5; 7 bases fit TRBD2. CDR1 and CDR2 from the germline V gene are DFQATT and SNEGSKA (reference sequence). The CDR3 sequence is 14 residues long. Losses at the gene ends were 6 bases for V and 4 bases for J; bases not matched to a gene: 11. CDR3 coding DNA: TGCAGTGCCCGTCTAGGCGGGAGTTCAGAGACCCAGTACTTC. Its translation: CSARLGGSSETQYF.

The chain employs TRBV5-1 and TRBJ2-5; TRBD2 matches at 7 bases. From germline, CDR1 is SGHRS and CDR2 YFSETQ. V shed 7 bases and J 2 bases; nucleotides not matched to a gene: 2. This CDR3 is 12 amino acids long. This CDR3 reads CASGGDQETQYF. Here the CDR3 DNA reads TGCGCCAGCGGGGGGGATCAAGAGACCCAGTACTTC.

This clonotype was detected a few times. This chain uses TRBV7-9 with TRBJ1-5; D gene uncertain. This CDR3 spans 13 amino acids. CDR1 and CDR2 (germline): SEHNR, FQNEAQ (reference sequence). Between the trimmed V and J ends, which lost 5 bases and 7 bases, there was a span of 12 bases. As DNA, the CDR3 is TGTGCCAGCAGCCGGGAGGGCTGGCAGCCCCAGCATTTT. Protein sequence: CASSREGWQPQHF. Full variable domain (missing parts from reference TRBV7-9 and TRBJ1-5): DTGVSQNPRHKITKRGQNVTFRCDPISEHNRLYWYRQTLGQGPEFLTYFQNEAQLEKSRLLSDRFSAERPKGSFSTLEIQRTEQGDSAMYLCASSREGWQPQHFGDGTRLSIL.

The genes are TRBV7-9 and TRBJ2-1; no firm D call. The CDR3 loop spans 14 amino acids. CDR1 and CDR2 (germline): SEHNR, FQNEAQ (reference sequence). The germline V and J ends were trimmed by 2 bases and 8 bases, with 13 bases remaining between them. CDR3 in DNA: TGTGCCAGCAGCTTACCCCTCTCCCGTGATGAGCAGTTCTTC. Residues: CASSLPLSRDEQFF.

Note on this clonotype: One end of the junction is discordant with germline, which a read error may explain. The V and J genes are TRBV5-6 and TRBJ1-2, with TRBD1 as a possible D gene (5 bases). Germline values: CDR1 SGHDT, CDR2 YYEEEE. The CDR3 loop spans 15 amino acids. The CDR3 here is CASSRDVAPNYGYTF. The CDR3 region has the DNA TGTGCCAGCAGCCGGGACGTCGCCCCTAACTATGGCTACACCTTT. Combining the CDR3 with reference TRBV5-6 and TRBJ1-2 gives the whole variable domain DAGVTQSPTHLIKTRGQQVTLRCSPKSGHDTVSWYQQALGQGPQFIFQYYEEEERQRGNFPDRFSGHQFPNYSSELNVNALLLGDSALYLCASSRDVAPNYGYTFGSGTRLTVV.

In its sample, this clonotype was seen a few times. The chain recombines TRBV29-1 with TRBJ1-2, with TRBD1 as a possible D gene (6 bases). From germline, CDR1 is SQVTM and CDR2 ANQGSEA. CDR3 length: 14 amino acids. V was cut by 1 base and J by 0 bases, with 9 bases left in between. The CDR3 is CSVEGGGTNYGYTF. DNA for the CDR3: TGCAGCGTTGAAGGAGGGGGAACTAACTATGGCTACACCTTC.

The chain links TRBV12-3 or TRBV12-4 to TRBJ2-1; 7 positions match TRBD1. The V and J ends lost 10 bases and 3 bases, in that order; junction bases with no gene match: 18. The length of the CDR3 is 17 residues. The DNA of the CDR3 is TGTGCCACGAGGAAGGGGAGAGGGGGCTCAGTCTACAATGAGCAGTTCTTC. Translating gives CATRKGRGGSVYNEQFF.

In its sample, this clonotype was seen a few times. The rearrangement uses TRBV29-1 and TRBJ1-1; possible D gene TRBD1, 5 bases. The CDR3 consists of 12 residues. From germline, CDR1 is SQVTM and CDR2 ANQGSEA. The germline V and J ends were trimmed by 6 bases and 8 bases, with 16 bases remaining between them. CDR3 sequence reads: CSVAYQGTEAFF. CDR3 bases: TGCAGCGTCGCCTATCAGGGAACCGAAGCTTTCTTT.

This rearrangement joins TRBV7-2 to TRBJ2-7; perhaps TRBD1 as D (5 bases). Between the trimmed V and J ends, which lost 5 bases and 2 bases, there was a span of 16 bases. CDR1 is SGHTA, CDR2 FQGNSA, per germline. The CDR3 totals 15 residues. As DNA, the CDR3 is TGTGCCAGCAGCCCTCCAGGGATCCCTCCCTACGAGCAGTACTTC. Residues: CASSPPGIPPYEQYF.

This clonotype was counted between two and nine times. The rearrangement joins TRBV27 to TRBJ2-2; TRBD2 matches at 11 bases. The germline CDR1 and CDR2 sequences are MNHEY and SMNVEV (reference sequence). Trimming at V came to 8 bases and at J to 5 bases, leaving 4 bases not matched to a gene. The CDR3 spans 14 residues. For the CDR3, the DNA is TGTGCCAGCGGACGGACTAGCGGGACCGGGGAGCTGTTTTTT. Translated, it gives CASGRTSGTGELFF.

The chain links TRBV5-1 to TRBJ2-7; D possibly matches TRBD1 or TRBD2 (6 bases each). The CDR3 covers 15 residues. CDR1 and CDR2 from the germline V gene are SGHRS and YFSETQ. Trimming stripped 0 bases from V and 3 bases from J, with 13 bases between. CDR3 coding DNA: TGCGCCAGCAGCTTGGATGGTGGGGGGCTCTACGAGCAGTACTTC. Its translation is CASSLDGGGLYEQYF.

The J gene is TRBJ2-7, the V gene TRBV7-8, with D tentatively TRBD2 (5 bases). The germline CDR1 and CDR2 sequences are SGHVS and FQNEAQ. The CDR3 covers 13 residues. V shed 7 bases and J shed 6 bases, with 16 bases lying between them. CDR3 coding DNA: TGTGCCAGCACTCCCCTAGGAGGAGGCGAGCAGTACTTC. This codes for CASTPLGGGEQYF.

This clonotype showed up just a few times. The chain combines TRBV24-1 with TRBJ2-1, with 7 bases aligning to TRBD1. Germline V gene sequence: CDR1 KGHDR, CDR2 SFDVKD. The junction had 4 bases not matched to a gene; V was cut back by 5 bases and J by 1 base. The CDR3 extends over 15 amino acids. The CDR3 DNA reads TGTGCCACCAGTGTCGGCAGGGGGTCCTACAATGAGCAGTTCTTC. Protein sequence: CATSVGRGSYNEQFF.

This clonotype was seen a few times. The chain carries TRBV5-6 and TRBJ1-5; 9 nucleotides agree with TRBD1. Trimming removed 4 bases from V and 5 bases from J; junction bases left unmatched: 7. This CDR3 is 15 amino acids long. Germline CDR1 SGHDT, CDR2 YYEEEE. CDR3 sequence: CASSRTGTGHQPQHF. CDR3 nucleotide sequence: TGTGCCAGCAGCCGCACCGGGACAGGGCATCAGCCCCAGCATTTT.

V usage is TRBV7-9 and J usage is TRBJ2-5; TRBD1 matches at 7 bases. J lost 0 bases, V lost 1 base, and 8 bases had no gene match. The CDR3 consists of 17 residues. Germline CDR1 is SEHNR and CDR2 is FQNEAQ (reference sequence). CDR3 sequence: CASSLGQTGAYQETQYF. The DNA for the CDR3 is TGTGCCAGCAGCTTAGGCCAAACAGGGGCTTACCAAGAGACCCAGTACTTC.

This clonotype was found many times. This rearrangement joins TRBV5-1 to TRBJ2-3, with 10 bases that match TRBD2. The CDR3 totals 17 residues. Germline assignment: CDR1 SGHRS and CDR2 YFSETQ. The ends lost 4 bases at V and 3 bases at J; junction bases unmatched: 11. The CDR3 DNA reads as TGCGCCAGCAGCCCCACAATTCTAGCGGGAGTTACAGATACGCAGTATTTT. It codes for CASSPTILAGVTDTQYF. Combining the CDR3 with reference TRBV5-1 and TRBJ2-3 gives the whole variable domain KAGVTQTPRYLIKTRGQQVTLSCSPISGHRSVSWYQQTPGQGLQFLFEYFSETQRNKGNFPGRFSGRQFSNSRSEMNVSTLELGDSALYLCASSPTILAGVTDTQYFGPGTRLTVL.

This clonotype was found a few times. The rearrangement links TRBV5-1 to TRBJ2-7; 9 bases are shared with TRBD2. This CDR3 is built from 14 residues. Unmatched junction bases numbered 3, after V lost 1 base and J lost 4 bases. CDR1 SGHRS and CDR2 YFSETQ come from the germline V gene. This CDR3 reads CASSLQRGAYEQYF. CDR3 in DNA: TGCGCCAGCAGCTTGCAGCGGGGGGCATACGAGCAGTACTTC.

This clonotype was seen ten or more times. The rearrangement uses TRBV4-3 and TRBJ2-1; D is unclear. The ends were cut back, 4 bases at V and 0 bases at J, with 13 bases in the middle. The germline V gene encodes CDR1 LGHNA and CDR2 YSLEER. The CDR3 totals 16 residues. The CDR3 is CASSPDGSSSYNEQFF. CDR3 coding DNA: TGCGCCAGCAGCCCTGACGGCTCTAGCTCCTACAATGAGCAGTTCTTC.

This clonotype was recorded at least ten times. The chain couples TRBV9 to TRBJ1-6; TRBD1 matches 9 bases. The germline V gene has CDR1 SGDLS and CDR2 YYNGEE. The CDR3 extends over 15 amino acids. V trimming: 3 bases; J trimming: 7 bases; junction bases outside the gene matches: 5. The CDR3 coding sequence is TGTGCCAGCAGCGCTGAGGGACAGGGAAATTCACCCCTCCACTTT. Protein: CASSAEGQGNSPLHF.

This clonotype has only a few counts. The chain carries TRBV3-1 and TRBJ2-3; the D gene is possibly TRBD1 (5 bases). V shed 3 bases and J shed 4 bases, with 11 bases lying between them. The CDR3 consists of 14 residues. Germline lookup yields CDR1 LGHDT and CDR2 YNNKEL (reference sequence). The CDR3 spells CASSHEGASDTQYF. The CDR3 DNA is TGTGCCAGCAGCCATGAAGGGGCCTCAGATACGCAGTATTTT.

A word on this clonotype: This clone may be a read error of a much larger clone one base away. In nucleotides, the CDR3 is TGTGCCAGCAGCGAACTAGCTCGAGGACCCTACGAGCAGTACTTC. It translates to CASSELARGPYEQYF. This sequence joins TRBV7-2 and TRBJ2-7, with D perhaps matching TRBD2 (6 bases). The germline gives CDR1 SGHTA, CDR2 FQGNSA. This CDR3 is built from 15 residues. The V end lost 5 bases, the J end lost 2 bases, and 16 bases lay between the germline ends.

This clonotype was observed many times. This rearrangement joins TRBV28 to TRBJ2-1; TRBD2 aligns across 12 bases. Germline values: CDR1 MDHEN, CDR2 SYDVKM. This CDR3 comprises 19 residues. Trimming removed 2 bases from V and 0 bases from J; junction bases left unmatched: 8. The CDR3 nucleotides are TGTGCCAGCAGTTTACGTGAACTAGCGGGAGGATTCTCCTACAATGAGCAGTTCTTC. This codes for CASSLRELAGGFSYNEQFF.

The gene calls are TRBV6-4 and TRBJ2-3; 9 bases line up with TRBD1. Looked up from germline, CDR1 is MRHNA and CDR2 is SNTAGT. With 4 bases clipped from V and 2 bases from J, the junction kept 4 bases outside the gene matches. The CDR3 covers 15 residues. The CDR3 nucleotides are TGTGCCAGCAGTGCCGGGACAGGGTTCACAGATACGCAGTATTTT. Translation gives CASSAGTGFTDTQYF.

CDR3 nucleotide sequence: TGTGCCAGTAGTAGGGACAGGGCGGCCAACTACGAGCAGTACTTC. Translated, it gives CASSRDRAANYEQYF. The V gene is TRBV19, the J gene TRBJ2-7; TRBD1 aligns across 9 bases. Germline loops: CDR1 LNHDA, CDR2 SQIVND (reference sequence). CDR3 size: 15 residues. V lost 4 bases, J lost 3 bases, and 7 bases stayed unmatched.